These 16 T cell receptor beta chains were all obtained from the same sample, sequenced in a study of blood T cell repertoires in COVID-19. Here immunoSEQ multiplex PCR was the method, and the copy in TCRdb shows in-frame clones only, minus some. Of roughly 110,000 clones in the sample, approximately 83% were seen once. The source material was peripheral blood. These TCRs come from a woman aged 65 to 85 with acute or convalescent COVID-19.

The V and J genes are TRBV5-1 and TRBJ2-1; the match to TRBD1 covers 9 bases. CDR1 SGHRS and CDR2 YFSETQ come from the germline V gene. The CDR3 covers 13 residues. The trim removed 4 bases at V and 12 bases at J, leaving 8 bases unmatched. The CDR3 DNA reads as TGCGCCAGCAGCCCGGGACAGGGTGAAGTGCAGTTCTTC. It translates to CASSPGQGEVQFF. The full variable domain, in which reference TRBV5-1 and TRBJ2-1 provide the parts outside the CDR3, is KAGVTQTPRYLIKTRGQQVTLSCSPISGHRSVSWYQQTPGQGLQFLFEYFSETQRNKGNFPGRFSGRQFSNSRSEMNVSTLELGDSALYLCASSPGQGEVQFFGPGTRLTVL.

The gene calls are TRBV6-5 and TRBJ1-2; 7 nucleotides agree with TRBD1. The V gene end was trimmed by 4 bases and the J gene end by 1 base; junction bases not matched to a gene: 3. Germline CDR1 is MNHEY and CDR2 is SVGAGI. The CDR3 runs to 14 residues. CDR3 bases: TGTGCCAGCAGTTCCTCAGGGGGTAACTATGGCTACACCTTC. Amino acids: CASSSSGGNYGYTF.

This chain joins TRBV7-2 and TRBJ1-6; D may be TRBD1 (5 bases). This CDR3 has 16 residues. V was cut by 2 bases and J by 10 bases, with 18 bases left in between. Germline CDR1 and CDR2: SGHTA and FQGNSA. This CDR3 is CASSLKGAPADSPLHF. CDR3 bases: TGTGCCAGCAGCTTAAAAGGGGCCCCGGCGGACTCACCCCTCCACTTT.

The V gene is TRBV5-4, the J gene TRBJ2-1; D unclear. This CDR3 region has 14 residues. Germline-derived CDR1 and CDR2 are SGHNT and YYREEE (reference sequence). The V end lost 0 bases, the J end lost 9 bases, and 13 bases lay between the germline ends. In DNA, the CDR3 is TGTGCCAGCAGCTTGGCCGATGGTTTGAGTGAGCAGTTCTTC. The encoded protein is CASSLADGLSEQFF.

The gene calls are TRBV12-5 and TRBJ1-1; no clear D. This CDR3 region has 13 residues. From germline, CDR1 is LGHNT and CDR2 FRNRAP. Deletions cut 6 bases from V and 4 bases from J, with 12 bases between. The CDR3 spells CASGREESTEAFF. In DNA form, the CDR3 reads TGTGCTAGTGGGAGGGAGGAGAGCACTGAAGCTTTCTTT.

The CDR3 nucleotides read TGTGCCAGCGCCAGGCAGGGGGCGTTGAATGAAAAACTGTTTTTT. Its translation is CASARQGALNEKLFF. The J gene is TRBJ1-4, the V gene TRBV5-4, with 8 bases matching TRBD1. Per the germline V gene, CDR1 is SGHNT and CDR2 is YYREEE (reference sequence). Unmatched junction bases numbered 10, after V lost 7 bases and J lost 5 bases. This CDR3 contains 15 residues.

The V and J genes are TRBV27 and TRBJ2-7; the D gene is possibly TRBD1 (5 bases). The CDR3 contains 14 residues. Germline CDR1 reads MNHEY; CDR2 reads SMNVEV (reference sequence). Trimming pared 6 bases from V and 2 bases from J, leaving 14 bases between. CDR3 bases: TGTGCCAGCAGGAGCCAGGACAAAGCCTACGAGCAGTACTTC. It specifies CASRSQDKAYEQYF.

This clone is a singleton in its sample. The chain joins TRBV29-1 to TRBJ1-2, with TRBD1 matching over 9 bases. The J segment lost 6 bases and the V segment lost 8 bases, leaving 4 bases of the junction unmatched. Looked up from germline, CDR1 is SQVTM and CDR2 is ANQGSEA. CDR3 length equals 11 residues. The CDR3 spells CSTGTGNGYTF. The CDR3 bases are TGCAGCACCGGGACAGGGAATGGCTACACCTTC.

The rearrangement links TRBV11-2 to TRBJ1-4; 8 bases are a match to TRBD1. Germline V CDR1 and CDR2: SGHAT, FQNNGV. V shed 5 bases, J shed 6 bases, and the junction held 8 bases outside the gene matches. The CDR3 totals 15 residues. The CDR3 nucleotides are TGTGCCAGCAGCATCGGGACAGGCGGCTATGAAAAACTGTTTTTT. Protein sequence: CASSIGTGGYEKLFF.

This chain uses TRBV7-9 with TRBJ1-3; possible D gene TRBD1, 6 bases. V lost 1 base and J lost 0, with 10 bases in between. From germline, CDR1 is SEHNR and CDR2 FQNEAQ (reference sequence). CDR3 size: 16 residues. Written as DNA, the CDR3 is TGTGCCAGCAGCTTAGTTACAGGGTCCTCTGGAAACACCATATATTTT. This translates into CASSLVTGSSGNTIYF.

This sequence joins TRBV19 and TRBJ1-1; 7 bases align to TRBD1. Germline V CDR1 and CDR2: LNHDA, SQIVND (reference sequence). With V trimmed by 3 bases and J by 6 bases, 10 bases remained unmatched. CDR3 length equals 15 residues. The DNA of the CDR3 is TGTGCCAGTAGTATGGTCGGACAGGCCGCGGCTGAAGCTTTCTTT. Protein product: CASSMVGQAAAEAFF.

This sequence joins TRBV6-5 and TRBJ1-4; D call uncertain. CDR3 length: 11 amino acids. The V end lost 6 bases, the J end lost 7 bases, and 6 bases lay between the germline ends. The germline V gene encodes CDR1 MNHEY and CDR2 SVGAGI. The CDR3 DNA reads TGTGCCAGCAGGTTGAGTGAAAAACTGTTTTTT. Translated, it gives CASRLSEKLFF.

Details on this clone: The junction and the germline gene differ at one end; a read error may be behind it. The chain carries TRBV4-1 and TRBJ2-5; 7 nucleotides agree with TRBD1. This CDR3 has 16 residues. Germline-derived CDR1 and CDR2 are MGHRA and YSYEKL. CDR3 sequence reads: CASSQALGQMEETQYF. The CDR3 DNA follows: TGCGCCAGCAGTCAAGCGTTGGGACAGATGGAAGAGACCCAGTACTTC.

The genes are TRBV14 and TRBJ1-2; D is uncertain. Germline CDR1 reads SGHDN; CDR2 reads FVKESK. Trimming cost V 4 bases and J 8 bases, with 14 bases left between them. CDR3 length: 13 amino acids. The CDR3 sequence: CASSRDIPYGYTF. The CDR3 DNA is TGTGCCAGCAGCCGCGACATCCCTTACGGCTACACCTTC.

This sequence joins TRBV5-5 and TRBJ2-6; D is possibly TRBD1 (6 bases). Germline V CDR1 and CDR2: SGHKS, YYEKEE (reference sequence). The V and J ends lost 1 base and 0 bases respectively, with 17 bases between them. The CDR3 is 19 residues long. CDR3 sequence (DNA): TGTGCCAGCAGCTTGAAATTAGGGGGAAAGGGCTCTGGGGCCAACGTCCTGACTTTC. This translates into CASSLKLGGKGSGANVLTF.

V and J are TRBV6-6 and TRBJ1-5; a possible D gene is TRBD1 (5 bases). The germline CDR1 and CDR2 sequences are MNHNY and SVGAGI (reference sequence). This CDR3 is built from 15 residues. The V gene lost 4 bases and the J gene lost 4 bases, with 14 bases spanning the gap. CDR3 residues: CASSLGTAPNQPQHF. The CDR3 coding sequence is TGTGCCAGCAGTTTGGGGACTGCTCCGAATCAGCCCCAGCATTTT.